This TCR beta chain appears in the sequencing data of a study of technical replicates of blood from a few donors. The CDR3 runs 15 residues. V shed 5 bases and J shed 0 bases, with 12 bases lying between them. The germline gives CDR1 SGHAT, CDR2 FQNNGV. Generated by immunoSEQ multiplex PCR, the TCRdb table keeps only in-frame clones and is missing some. This repertoire shows tens of thousands of clones, 90% to 95% found once; its top ten account for less than 4.5%. The genes are TRBV11-2 and TRBJ2-3; D may be TRBD2 (5 bases). The sample consisted of PBMCs. This clonotype was obtained from a human donor in good health. Some clones in this sample may be carry-over from other donors' samples. The CDR3 sequence is CASSLSASSTDTQYF. As DNA, the CDR3 is TGTGCCAGCAGCCTTAGCGCAAGTAGCACAGATACGCAGTATTTT.